Following are 6 T cell receptor beta chains from one sample sequenced in a study of blood T cell repertoires in COVID-19. TCRdb's copy holds only in-frame clones and misses some; the assay was immunoSEQ multiplex PCR. The sample comprises approximately 200,000 clones, more than 75% of which are singletons, and approximately 6% rests with the top ten. Sequenced material: peripheral blood. The source is a man aged 55 to 70 who had recovered from COVID-19.

This rearrangement joins TRBV2 to TRBJ2-2, with D possibly being TRBD2 (7 bases). The CDR3 covers 16 residues. Germline V gene data show CDR1 as SNHLY and CDR2 as FYNNEI. V was shortened by 5 bases and J by 4 bases, with 17 bases between the two germline ends. The CDR3 bases are TGTGCCAGCAGTTTAATTGGCGGGGGCGCCACCGGGGAGCTGTTTTTT. Its translation is CASSLIGGGATGELFF.

Concerning this clone itself: The same CDR3 arises from other DNA sequences in this sample as well. CDR3 loop: CASSLKANTEAFF. The CDR3 DNA follows: TGTGCCAGCAGCCTAAAAGCGAACACTGAAGCTTTCTTT. The chain has TRBV7-9 and TRBJ1-1; D gene uncertain. Deletions cut 5 bases from V and 1 base from J, with 8 bases between. CDR3 length equals 13 residues. Germline V gives CDR1 SEHNR, CDR2 FQNEAQ (reference sequence).

This rearrangement joins TRBV7-3 to TRBJ2-7; 8 nucleotides line up with TRBD1. V trimming: 5 bases; J trimming: 2 bases; junction bases outside the gene matches: 5. Germline lookup yields CDR1 SGHTA and CDR2 FQGTGA. This CDR3 has 14 amino acids. CDR3 in amino acids: CASSPGTGTYEQYF. CDR3 DNA sequence: TGTGCCAGCAGCCCCGGGACAGGCACCTACGAGCAGTACTTC.

The V gene is TRBV28, the J gene TRBJ1-1, with TRBD1 identical over 7 bases. The CDR3 totals 15 residues. The germline gives CDR1 MDHEN, CDR2 SYDVKM. The V gene end was trimmed by 6 bases and the J gene end by 1 base; junction bases not matched to a gene: 8. The CDR3 DNA is TGTGCCAGCAGAAAAGCGACAGGGACGAACACTGAAGCTTTCTTT. As protein: CASRKATGTNTEAFF.

This chain uses TRBV5-1 with TRBJ2-2; TRBD2 aligns across 11 bases. The CDR3 consists of 15 residues. Trimming cost V 9 bases and J 5 bases; bases outside gene matches: 9. CDR1 and CDR2 from the germline V gene are SGHRS and YFSETQ. CDR3 sequence (DNA): TGCGCCACCACTTTGACTAGCGGGGTAACCGGGGAGCTGTTTTTT. Protein: CATTLTSGVTGELFF.

The rearrangement joins TRBV7-9 to TRBJ2-7; weak D call: TRBD1 (5 bases). The CDR3 has 10 residues. Germline V gene lookup returns CDR1 SEHNR and CDR2 FQNEAQ (reference sequence). CDR3 sequence reads: CATGSYEQYF. The CDR3 coding sequence is TGTGCTACAGGTTCCTACGAGCAGTACTTC.